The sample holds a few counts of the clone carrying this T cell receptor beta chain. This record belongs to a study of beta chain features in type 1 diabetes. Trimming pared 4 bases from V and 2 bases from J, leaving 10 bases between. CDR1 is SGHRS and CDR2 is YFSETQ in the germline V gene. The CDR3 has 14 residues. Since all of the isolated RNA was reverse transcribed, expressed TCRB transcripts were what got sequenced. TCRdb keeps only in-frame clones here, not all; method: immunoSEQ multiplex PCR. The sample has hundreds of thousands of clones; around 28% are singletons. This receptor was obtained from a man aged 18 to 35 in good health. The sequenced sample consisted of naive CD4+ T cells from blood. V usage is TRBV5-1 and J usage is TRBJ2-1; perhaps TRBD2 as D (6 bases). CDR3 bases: TGCGCCAGCAGCGGAATAGCGGCCTACAATGAGCAGTTCTTC. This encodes CASSGIAAYNEQFF.